The subject of this entry is one TCR beta chain. Genomic DNA, the template, was used for profiling of the TCR beta VDJ and CDR3. TCRdb re-called the reads through MiXCR, storing one row per CDR3 protein. Of 400,000 to 450,000 distinct CDR3 sequences listed, under 80% are singletons. This sample is drawn from a study of CD8+CD57+ T cells in acquired aplastic anemia. The CDR3 is made up of 15 amino acids. The germline V and J ends were trimmed by 5 bases and 6 bases, with 18 bases remaining between them. Germline V gene lookup returns CDR1 SGHRS and CDR2 YFSETQ. The TCR comes from a human donor in good health, serving as a control. The chain links TRBV5-1 to TRBJ2-1, with D possibly TRBD2 on 5 matching bases. The sequenced material came from sorted CD4+, CD8+, or CD8+CD57+ T cells (not recorded which) from PBMCs. The CDR3 loop is CASSYQASWTNEQFF. In DNA form, the CDR3 reads TGCGCCAGCAGTTACCAGGCTAGCTGGACCAATGAGCAGTTCTTC.